Included here is one T cell receptor beta chain sequence, with context. This sample is part of a study of blood T cell repertoires in COVID-19. Across the study: Samples taken during acute and convalescent COVID-19 were collected in the United States, Italy and Spain.

This CDR3 spans 15 amino acids. Trimming cost V 4 bases and J 0 bases; bases outside gene matches: 0. CDR1 and CDR2 (germline): LGHDT, YNNKEL (reference sequence). Profiled with immunoSEQ multiplex PCR; TCRdb holds only in-frame clones, not every one. In the table there are about 250,000 clones, roughly 77% of which are singletons. This rearrangement joins TRBV3-1 (or the pseudogene TRBV3-2) to TRBJ2-3; TRBD2 matches at 11 bases. Material for sequencing was peripheral blood. The origin of this receptor is a woman older than 75 with acute or convalescent COVID-19. Here the CDR3 DNA reads TGTGCCAGCAGCCGGACTAGCGGGAGCACAGATACGCAGTATTTT. Translation: CASSRTSGSTDTQYF.